The 32 T cell receptor beta chains below come from one sample, sequenced in a study of cytomegalovirus exposure and HLA in healthy donors. Researchers ran the PCR with 60 Vbeta and 13 Jbeta primers. TCRdb keeps only in-frame clones here, not all; method: immunoSEQ multiplex PCR. The sample gives approximately 170,000 clones, over 60% of which show up once; over 1.2% is in the top ten. The sample taken for sequencing was PBMCs. These receptor sequences come from a girl aged 10-17 years in good health and CMV-seronegative.

The V and J genes are TRBV5-1 and TRBJ1-2; D is perhaps TRBD1 (5 bases). CDR3 length: 13 residues. With 4 bases removed from V and 6 bases from J, the gap between germline ends came to 13 bases. Germline V gene data show CDR1 as SGHRS and CDR2 as YFSETQ. CDR3 DNA: TGCGCCAGCAGCAGCGTACTGGGGCATGGCTACACCTTC. Translating it yields CASSSVLGHGYTF. The full variable domain, completed using reference TRBV5-1 and TRBJ1-2, is KAGVTQTPRYLIKTRGQQVTLSCSPISGHRSVSWYQQTPGQGLQFLFEYFSETQRNKGNFPGRFSGRQFSNSRSEMNVSTLELGDSALYLCASSSVLGHGYTFGSGTRLTVV.

The rearrangement uses TRBV5-6 and TRBJ2-3; 7 nucleotides match TRBD2. The CDR3 contains 15 residues. Germline CDR1 and CDR2: SGHDT and YYEEEE. V was pared by 1 base and J by 2 bases, with 4 bases of the junction left unmatched. The CDR3 DNA sequence: TGTGCCAGCAGCTTGAGGGCGGGGGTCACAGATACGCAGTATTTT. This codes for CASSLRAGVTDTQYF.

J is TRBJ2-3 and V is TRBV5-6, with a weak D call TRBD2 (5 bases). The V gene's germline CDR1 is SGHDT and CDR2 YYEEEE. V lost 4 bases to trimming and J lost 3 bases, with 9 bases between them. The CDR3 is 13 residues long. The DNA for the CDR3 is TGTGCCAGCAGCAGAAGGGAGACAGATACGCAGTATTTT. Translated: CASSRRETDTQYF.

The chain is built from TRBV29-1 and TRBJ2-5, with a tentative D call TRBD2 (5 bases). Germline loops: CDR1 SQVTM, CDR2 ANQGSEA. The CDR3 is made up of 11 amino acids. V was shortened by 5 bases and J by 12 bases, with 16 bases between the two germline ends. CDR3 nucleotide sequence: TGCAGCGTTATGGACTTCCCACTCGAGTACTTC. Its protein is CSVMDFPLEYF.

In its sample, this clone was seen once. CDR3 bases: TGTGCCAGCAGTTTAAAGGGGGCGGAGACCCAGTACTTC. Its protein is CASSLKGAETQYF. The gene calls are TRBV27 and TRBJ2-5, with 7 bases aligning to TRBD1. V dropped 2 bases and J dropped 5; count of bases not matched to a gene: 2. The CDR3 consists of 13 residues. Germline CDR1 and CDR2: MNHEY and SMNVEV (reference sequence).

The V and J genes are TRBV27 and TRBJ1-2, with TRBD1 matching over 7 bases. Germline V lookup: CDR1 MNHEY, CDR2 SMNVEV (reference sequence). Losses at the gene ends were 4 bases for V and 6 bases for J; bases not matched to a gene: 5. The CDR3 sequence is 13 residues long. The CDR3 DNA reads as TGTGCCAGCAGTTCACAGGGGTGGGATGGCTACACCTTC. Encoded protein: CASSSQGWDGYTF.

This clone appeared once. The CDR3 nucleotides read TGTGCCTGGAGTGTAATGTGGGGGGCTGAAGCTTTCTTT. Encoded protein: CAWSVMWGAEAFF. V and J are TRBV30 and TRBJ1-1; perhaps TRBD1 as D (5 bases). Germline V gene sequence: CDR1 GTSNPN, CDR2 SVGIG (reference sequence). Trimming pared 0 bases from V and 6 bases from J, leaving 11 bases between. The CDR3 is 13 residues long. Supplemented by reference TRBV30 and TRBJ1-1, the full variable domain reads SQTIHQWPATLVQPVGSPLSLECTVEGTSNPNLYWYRQAAGRGLQLLFYSVGIGQISSEVPQNLSASRPQDRQFILSSKKLLLSDSGFYLCAWSVMWGAEAFFGQGTRLTVV.

This clone was observed a few times. This chain connects TRBV19 to TRBJ1-2; 9 positions match TRBD1. J lost 2 bases, V lost 5 bases, and 6 bases had no gene match. The germline V gene encodes CDR1 LNHDA and CDR2 SQIVND (reference sequence). This CDR3 contains 15 residues. Here the CDR3 reads CASSFGTGRNYGYTF. In DNA, the CDR3 is TGTGCCAGTAGTTTCGGGACAGGGCGAAACTATGGCTACACCTTC.

DNA of the CDR3: TGTGCCAGCAGCTCAGGACAGGGAAGAGATACGCAGTATTTT. This codes for CASSSGQGRDTQYF. The V and J genes are TRBV11-1 and TRBJ2-3; 8 nucleotides line up with TRBD1. Germline values: CDR1 SGHAT, CDR2 FQDESV (reference sequence). The CDR3 is made up of 14 amino acids. V lost 4 bases and J lost 5; bases outside the gene matches: 5.

The V and J genes are TRBV27 and TRBJ1-1; D remains unclear. This CDR3 is built from 17 residues. CDR1 is MNHEY and CDR2 is SMNVEV in the germline V gene (reference sequence). V was trimmed by 0 bases and J by 1 base, leaving 15 bases between them. For the CDR3, the DNA is TGTGCCAGCAGTTTATCGAAGCCCCCCTCGTGGAACACTGAAGCTTTCTTT. Protein: CASSLSKPPSWNTEAFF.

This clone was picked up one time. The rearrangement joins TRBV11-2 to TRBJ1-1; possibly TRBD1 for D (5 bases). Germline CDR1 and CDR2: SGHAT and FQNNGV. V dropped 3 bases and J dropped 11 bases, with 13 bases sitting between them. The CDR3 loop spans 12 amino acids. The CDR3 DNA is TGTGCCAGCAGCTTTAAGCTGGGGCGGGCTTTCTTT. Translating it yields CASSFKLGRAFF. Combining the CDR3 with reference TRBV11-2 and TRBJ1-1 gives the whole variable domain EAGVAQSPRYKIIEKRQSVAFWCNPISGHATLYWYQQILGQGPKLLIQFQNNGVVDDSQLPKDRFSAERLKGVDSTLKIQPAKLEDSAVYLCASSFKLGRAFFGQGTRLTVV.

The J gene is TRBJ2-3, the V gene TRBV29-1; D uncertain. CDR1 SQVTM and CDR2 ANQGSEA come from the germline V gene. The CDR3 contains 10 residues. V lost 7 bases and J lost 6, with 8 bases in between. In DNA, the CDR3 is TGCAGCGCTAGATCGGATACGCAGTATTTT. It encodes CSARSDTQYF.

The V call is TRBV19, the J call TRBJ2-7; 7 bases match TRBD1. V lost 8 bases and J lost 2; bases outside the gene matches: 9. This CDR3 region has 14 residues. Germline loops: CDR1 LNHDA, CDR2 SQIVND (reference sequence). DNA of the CDR3: TGTGCCAGTTCTAGGGGGCTTGGACCCTACGAGCAGTACTTC. Protein: CASSRGLGPYEQYF.

The rearrangement joins TRBV2 to TRBJ2-7; TRBD2 is a possible D gene (7 bases). The CDR3 totals 13 residues. In germline, CDR1 is SNHLY, CDR2 FYNNEI. V lost 6 bases to trimming and J lost 6 bases, with 15 bases between them. The CDR3 loop reads CASRARGGPEQYF. The DNA for the CDR3 is TGTGCCAGCAGGGCGAGGGGGGGCCCCGAGCAGTACTTC.

The chain links TRBV2 to TRBJ2-3; 13 nucleotides line up with TRBD2. The CDR3 spans 15 residues. Trimming at V came to 4 bases and at J to 6 bases, leaving 4 bases not matched to a gene. Germline V CDR1 and CDR2: SNHLY, FYNNEI. The CDR3 nucleotides read TGTGCCAGCAGTGCACTAGCGGGGGGGCCGGATACGCAGTATTTT. Translating gives CASSALAGGPDTQYF.

The rearrangement links TRBV9 to TRBJ1-1; a possible D gene is TRBD1 (6 bases). Trimming removed 5 bases from V and 5 bases from J, with 13 bases in between. Germline-derived CDR1 and CDR2 are SGDLS and YYNGEE. The CDR3 is 13 residues long. In DNA form, the CDR3 reads TGTGCCAGCAGTCCGCCCAGGGGAACTGAAGCTTTCTTT. Translation gives CASSPPRGTEAFF.

V gene TRBV15 combines with J gene TRBJ2-7; 7 bases align to TRBD2. J was trimmed by 3 bases and V by 5 bases; bases with no gene match: 7. Germline V CDR1 and CDR2: LNHNV, YYDKDF (reference sequence). This CDR3 has 14 residues. The CDR3 here is CATSELGGSYEQYF. The CDR3 DNA is TGTGCCACCAGCGAGTTAGGCGGGAGCTACGAGCAGTACTTC.

CDR3 sequence: CASSYGASGSTDTQYF. The DNA of the CDR3 is TGTGCCAGCAGTTATGGTGCTAGCGGCTCCACAGATACGCAGTATTTT. This chain uses TRBV6-5 with TRBJ2-3; 7 bases are shared with TRBD2. Germline CDR1 and CDR2: MNHEY and SVGAGI. Trimming at V came to 3 bases and at J to 2 bases, leaving 8 bases not matched to a gene. This CDR3 is built from 16 residues.

The chain combines TRBV29-1 with TRBJ2-1, with 8 positions matching TRBD2. Trimming at V came to 8 bases and at J to 7 bases, leaving 7 bases not matched to a gene. This CDR3 region has 12 residues. Germline assignment: CDR1 SQVTM and CDR2 ANQGSEA. DNA for the CDR3: TGCAGCTCGGGGGGGTGGATAAATGAGCAGTTCTTC. Translated, it gives CSSGGWINEQFF.

The chain couples TRBV7-9 to TRBJ1-5; 10 bases agree with TRBD1. Germline lookup yields CDR1 SEHNR and CDR2 FQNEAQ (reference sequence). The V and J ends lost 0 bases and 6 bases, in that order; junction bases with no gene match: 5. The CDR3 consists of 16 residues. This CDR3 is CASSLAETGGAQPQHF. In nucleotides, the CDR3 is TGTGCCAGCAGCTTAGCTGAGACAGGGGGCGCTCAGCCCCAGCATTTT.

This clone was counted a few times. J is TRBJ2-7 and V is TRBV6-5; no clear D. The CDR3 runs 13 residues. V shed 6 bases and J shed 3 bases, with 12 bases lying between them. The germline V gene has CDR1 MNHEY and CDR2 SVGAGI. The CDR3 DNA reads as TGTGCCAGCAGCTTGGGCCAAAACTACGAGCAGTACTTC. The encoded protein is CASSLGQNYEQYF.

The V gene is TRBV5-1, the J gene TRBJ2-4; 9 bases map to TRBD2. Trimming cost V 3 bases and J 6 bases; bases outside gene matches: 7. Germline CDR1 SGHRS, CDR2 YFSETQ. The CDR3 sequence is 15 residues long. CDR3 in amino acids: CASSWGAGGTNIQYF. The DNA of the CDR3 is TGCGCCAGCAGCTGGGGAGCGGGGGGCACAAACATTCAGTACTTC.

V is TRBV5-4 and J is TRBJ1-4; D possibly corresponds to TRBD1 (6 bases). The germline V and J ends were trimmed by 0 bases and 8 bases, with 14 bases remaining between them. Germline V gene sequence: CDR1 SGHNT, CDR2 YYREEE (reference sequence). The CDR3 covers 15 residues. CDR3 in DNA: TGTGCCAGCAGCTTGGTGCAGGGGAGGGGAGAAAAACTGTTTTTT. Translating gives CASSLVQGRGEKLFF.

The chain is built from TRBV10-3 and TRBJ1-1; D is unclear. Trimming removed 6 bases from V and 0 bases from J, with 8 bases in between. The CDR3 consists of 13 residues. CDR1 and CDR2 (germline): ENHRY, SYGVKD. DNA of the CDR3: TGTGCCATCAGAGGAGCATTGAACACTGAAGCTTTCTTT. Translated: CAIRGALNTEAFF.

This chain uses TRBV25-1 with TRBJ2-1, with TRBD2 identical over 8 bases. The V and J ends lost 2 bases and 0 bases, in that order; junction bases with no gene match: 9. The germline V gene encodes CDR1 MGHDK and CDR2 SYGVNS. The CDR3 extends over 18 amino acids. CDR3 DNA: TGTGCCAGCAGTGAAGAGCGGGGGCTTACGTACTCCTACAATGAGCAGTTCTTC. It yields the protein CASSEERGLTYSYNEQFF.

This sequence joins TRBV19 and TRBJ2-3; TRBD1 matches at 10 bases. This CDR3 contains 16 residues. Trimming removed 4 bases from V and 3 bases from J; junction bases left unmatched: 7. In germline, CDR1 is LNHDA, CDR2 SQIVND (reference sequence). This CDR3 is CASSNPTGGITDTQYF. For the CDR3, the DNA is TGTGCCAGTAGTAACCCGACAGGGGGCATAACAGATACGCAGTATTTT.

This clone appeared once. The chain recombines TRBV7-8 with TRBJ1-1; weak D call: TRBD1 (6 bases). CDR1 is SGHVS, CDR2 FQNEAQ, per germline. The germline V and J ends were trimmed by 6 bases and 3 bases, with 14 bases remaining between them. CDR3 size: 14 residues. The CDR3 reads CASRRHRVDTEAFF. CDR3 DNA sequence: TGTGCCAGCAGAAGGCACAGGGTCGACACTGAAGCTTTCTTT.

The chain employs TRBV29-1 and TRBJ1-2; D possibly corresponds to TRBD1 (6 bases). The CDR3 sequence is 13 residues long. V was clipped by 0 bases and J by 2 bases, with 7 bases between them. The germline V gene encodes CDR1 SQVTM and CDR2 ANQGSEA. CDR3 loop: CSVEEGANYGYTF. The CDR3 DNA sequence: TGCAGCGTTGAAGAGGGGGCAAACTATGGCTACACCTTC.

V is TRBV19 and J is TRBJ1-1; D is undetermined. The CDR3 loop spans 13 amino acids. V gave up 8 bases and J gave up 5 bases, with 15 bases separating them. The germline V gene has CDR1 LNHDA and CDR2 SQIVND (reference sequence). The CDR3 is CASAPRLWTEAFF. DNA of the CDR3: TGTGCCAGTGCCCCGAGGCTGTGGACTGAAGCTTTCTTT.

The V call is TRBV30, the J call TRBJ2-5; D not certain. V was pared by 2 bases and J by 4 bases, with 11 bases between. The CDR3 length is 13 residues. From germline, CDR1 is GTSNPN and CDR2 SVGIG (reference sequence). The CDR3 DNA is TGTGCCTGGAGTTCAGTACCAGGAGAGACCCAGTACTTC. This encodes CAWSSVPGETQYF.

V usage is TRBV13 and J usage is TRBJ1-1; D is perhaps TRBD1 (6 bases). Germline V gives CDR1 PRHDT, CDR2 FYEKMQ (reference sequence). Trimming removed 6 bases at V and 1 base at J, with 12 bases between. This CDR3 spans 14 amino acids. The CDR3 sequence is CASRVGGENTEAFF. The CDR3 DNA reads as TGTGCCAGCAGGGTAGGGGGGGAGAACACTGAAGCTTTCTTT.

The chain recombines TRBV5-4 with TRBJ1-6, with D unclear. Trimming removed 4 bases from V and 2 bases from J, with 19 bases in between. The V gene's germline CDR1 is SGHNT and CDR2 YYREEE (reference sequence). The CDR3 is made up of 18 amino acids. CDR3 coding DNA: TGTGCCAGCAGCCCCCGCGGGTTCGGGGTACCCTATAATTCACCCCTCCACTTT. Amino acids: CASSPRGFGVPYNSPLHF.